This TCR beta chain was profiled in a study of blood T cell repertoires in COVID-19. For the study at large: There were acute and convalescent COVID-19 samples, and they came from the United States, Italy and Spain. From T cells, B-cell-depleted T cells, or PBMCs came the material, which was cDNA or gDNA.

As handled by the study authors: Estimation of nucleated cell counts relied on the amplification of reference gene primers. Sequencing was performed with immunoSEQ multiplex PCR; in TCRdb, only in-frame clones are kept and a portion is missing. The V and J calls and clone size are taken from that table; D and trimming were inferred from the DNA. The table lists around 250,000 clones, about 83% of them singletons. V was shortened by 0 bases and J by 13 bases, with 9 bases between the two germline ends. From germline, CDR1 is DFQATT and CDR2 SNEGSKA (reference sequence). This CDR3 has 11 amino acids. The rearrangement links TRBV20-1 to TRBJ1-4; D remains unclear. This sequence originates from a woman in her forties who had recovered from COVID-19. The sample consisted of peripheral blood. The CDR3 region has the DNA TGCAGTGCTAGAGATCGAGGGAGACTGTTTTTT. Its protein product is CSARDRGRLFF.